This T cell receptor beta chain was identified during a study of blood T cell repertoires in COVID-19 (dated by TCRdb to 2020 to 2022). Regarding the research as a whole: The collaborator samples originated in the United States, Italy and Spain and spanned the acute and convalescent phases of COVID-19. A de-identified subject ID, COVID-19 status, age in years and sex were almost always included in the sample metadata. A freely available public database, intended as a resource for researchers studying the immune response to SARS-CoV-2, is where the repertoires were released. Deeply sampled blood TCRbeta repertoires from subjects exposed to, actively infected with, or recovered from COVID-19 were included in the dataset. HLA class I and class II types, where available, came from metadata supplied by the sample provider rather than from assay-based typing. The samples were drawn from the first 160 participants of the ongoing ImmuneRACE study and from over a thousand subjects provided by 6 global collaborators. The prospective study material was composed of cDNA or gDNA derived from T cells, B-cell-depleted T cells, or PBMCs. What the research found in general, with its limitations: The quantity of clinical and demographic metadata differed by source and by participant and was supplied without curation.

Each collaborating institution followed its own protocols to collect whole blood in K2EDTA tubes. For TCRbeta analysis, collaborators shipped samples in one of three forms: frozen whole blood, isolated PBMCs, or DNA extracted from either of those sample types. Of note for this clone: What this receptor recognizes is not known. Per-nucleotide qualities are absent, and no much larger clonotype sits a single base away.

V loses 5 bases of germline sequence and J loses 7 bases, and the interval between the two ends is 15 bases. Including the terminal cysteine and phenylalanine, the CDR3 comprises 14 residues. CDR3 DNA only is kept here, 42 bases in frame from base 1. The CDR1 and CDR2 encoded by the germline V gene are SGHTA and FQGNSA. The immunoSEQ Assay, a bias-controlled multiplex PCR, was used to amplify TCRbeta CDR3 regions from genomic DNA. The paper's processing steps were these. Within the assay, amplification of reference gene primers was used to estimate how many nucleated cells each sample contained. To quantify the absolute abundance of each unique TCRbeta CDR3 rearrangement, sequence reads were collapsed and filtered. Productive Simpson clonality was computed per sample as the square root of Simpson's diversity index over productive rearrangements. The immuneACCESS repertoire file appears here via TCRdb, limited to in-frame rearrangements. These files lack a portion of the clones; in checked studies, under half of the deficit traces to unresolved V genes, and the cause of the others is not known. V and J calls and clone size are copied from that table; D and trimming were computed from the DNA. In this sample the table shows roughly 200,000 clones, roughly 85% of which occur a single time. 4.5% to 5% of the sample comes from the top ten.

This clonotype originated in a woman older than 75 with acute or convalescent COVID-19. Source material: peripheral blood. This chain is built from TRBV7-2 and TRBJ1-3; no D segment can be confidently identified. CDR3 loop: CASSIRTGMNTIYF. The nucleotides read TGTGCCAGCAGCATACGGACGGGGATGAACACCATATATTTT.